The clone carrying this TCR beta chain turned up a few times. The data were taken from a study of CD8 T cells in Susac syndrome. Patients with stable or active relapsing-remitting disease, all of them treatment-naive, made up the multiple sclerosis controls. The CD8+ and CD4+ T cells were isolated magnetically using a negative isolation approach, whereas the TEMRA cells were enriched by FACS. Germline CDR1 and CDR2: MNHNS and SASEGT. CDR3 length equals 14 residues. Trimming shortened V by 6 bases and J by 5 bases, and 13 bases separated the two germline ends. The RNA, about 0.5 to 1 ug, was put through reverse transcription using random hexamers. An immunoSEQ multiplex PCR amplified TCR beta CDR3 over 54 Vbeta and 13 Jbeta. TCRdb re-derived calls from the immunoSEQ multiplex PCR reads in MiXCR, one entry per CDR3 protein. The sample yields roughly 300,000 distinct CDR3 sequences, 70% to 90% seen once.

This sequence was found in a human donor with multiple sclerosis. Sequencing was performed on CD8+ T cells from PBMCs. This chain connects TRBV6-1 to TRBJ1-4; TRBD1 is a possible D gene (6 bases). CDR3 in DNA: TGTGCCAGCAGCCAGGGGAGGACCAATGAAAAACTGTTTTTT. This encodes CASSQGRTNEKLFF.